The 9 T cell receptor beta chains below come from one sample, sequenced in a study of CD8+CD57+ T cells in acquired aplastic anemia. Sequenced patients had shown CD8+CD57+ cell expansion by flow cytometry. Genomic DNA acted as the template from which TCR beta VDJ combination and CDR3 sequence profiling were carried out. MiXCR, applied by TCRdb to the reads, yields one record per CDR3 protein. The sample holds under 350,000 distinct CDR3 sequences, about 50% seen once. The sequenced sample consisted of sorted CD4+, CD8+, or CD8+CD57+ T cells (not recorded which) from PBMCs. Source of these receptors: a human donor with aplastic anemia.

The gene calls are TRBV6-5 and TRBJ2-2, with 9 bases matching TRBD2. The V and J ends lost 5 bases and 4 bases, in that order; junction bases with no gene match: 5. This CDR3 is 15 amino acids long. Germline V gene lookup returns CDR1 MNHEY and CDR2 SVGAGI. The CDR3 here is CASSEVSGSTGELFF. DNA for the CDR3: TGTGCCAGCAGTGAAGTTAGCGGGAGCACCGGGGAGCTGTTTTTT.

This clonotype was detected many times. The chain uses TRBV3-1 and TRBJ2-7; D is perhaps TRBD2 (7 bases). CDR1 and CDR2 (germline): LGHDT, YNNKEL (reference sequence). The CDR3 contains 12 residues. V dropped 10 bases and J dropped 6 bases, with 16 bases sitting between them. CDR3 region: CATGTGGGEQYF. Written as DNA, the CDR3 is TGTGCCACCGGCACGGGGGGCGGCGAGCAGTACTTC.

The rearrangement uses TRBV5-4 and TRBJ2-3; 8 bases are shared with TRBD1. CDR1 is SGHNT and CDR2 is YYREEE in the germline V gene (reference sequence). There are 15 residues in the CDR3. V lost 7 bases, J lost 5 bases, and 12 bases stayed unmatched. CDR3 sequence reads: CASASGGDGEDTQYF. In DNA form, the CDR3 reads TGTGCCAGCGCGTCAGGGGGCGACGGGGAAGATACGCAGTATTTT.

Comment on this clonotype: An end of the junction does not agree with germline; a read error may underlie this. The chain recombines TRBV7-9 with TRBJ1-5, with D perhaps matching TRBD1 (6 bases). There are 14 residues in the CDR3. Germline CDR1 SEHNR, CDR2 FQNEAQ (reference sequence). The DNA of the CDR3 is TGCGCCAGCAGCCCAGGGGCAGAAGATCAGCCCCAGCATTTT. Its protein product is CASSPGAEDQPQHF.

This clonotype was detected ten times or more. This sequence joins TRBV20-1 and TRBJ2-1; 8 positions agree with TRBD2. V trimming: 6 bases; J trimming: 0 bases; junction bases outside the gene matches: 13. CDR1 and CDR2 (germline): DFQATT, SNEGSKA (reference sequence). This CDR3 contains 17 residues. The CDR3 loop reads CSATGVLAGSSYNEQFF. Here the CDR3 DNA reads TGCAGTGCGACCGGGGTGCTAGCGGGTAGCTCCTACAATGAGCAGTTCTTC.

This clonotype was seen a few times. The V gene is TRBV20-1, the J gene TRBJ2-5, with D hard to call. V lost 6 bases and J 3 bases, leaving 11 bases between the germline ends. The CDR3 is made up of 12 amino acids. Germline V gene data show CDR1 as DFQATT and CDR2 as SNEGSKA (reference sequence). CDR3 nucleotide sequence: TGCAGTGCCGCGGACGGTGAAGAGACCCAGTACTTC. It yields the protein CSAADGEETQYF.

The gene calls are TRBV7-9 and TRBJ2-5; 8 nucleotides align to TRBD2. V shed 1 base, J shed 4 bases, and the junction held 5 bases outside the gene matches. CDR1 is SEHNR and CDR2 is FQNEAQ in the germline V gene (reference sequence). This CDR3 has 15 residues. CDR3 loop: CASSLGGSGTETQYF. CDR3 nucleotide sequence: TGTGCCAGCAGCTTAGGCGGTAGCGGGACAGAGACCCAGTACTTC. The full variable domain, with the rest looked up from reference TRBV7-9 and TRBJ2-5, is DTGVSQNPRHKITKRGQNVTFRCDPISEHNRLYWYRQTLGQGPEFLTYFQNEAQLEKSRLLSDRFSAERPKGSFSTLEIQRTEQGDSAMYLCASSLGGSGTETQYFGPGTRLLVL.

In DNA form, the CDR3 reads TGCGCCAGCAGCTCTCTCGGCAGCCGAGGAACCTCCGAGCAGTACTTC. This gives the protein CASSSLGSRGTSEQYF. The chain carries TRBV5-1 and TRBJ2-7, with D uncertain. Germline V gives CDR1 SGHRS, CDR2 YFSETQ. The CDR3 is 16 amino acids. V dropped 3 bases and J dropped 6 bases, with 22 bases sitting between them.

The V call is TRBV24-1, the J call TRBJ2-7; no reliable D call. The germline V gene encodes CDR1 KGHDR and CDR2 SFDVKD. The CDR3 has 13 residues. Trimming shortened V by 5 bases and J by 5 bases, and 12 bases separated the two germline ends. CDR3 in amino acids: CATSGRFTHEQYF. In nucleotides, the CDR3 is TGTGCCACCAGTGGCCGGTTCACGCACGAGCAGTACTTC.